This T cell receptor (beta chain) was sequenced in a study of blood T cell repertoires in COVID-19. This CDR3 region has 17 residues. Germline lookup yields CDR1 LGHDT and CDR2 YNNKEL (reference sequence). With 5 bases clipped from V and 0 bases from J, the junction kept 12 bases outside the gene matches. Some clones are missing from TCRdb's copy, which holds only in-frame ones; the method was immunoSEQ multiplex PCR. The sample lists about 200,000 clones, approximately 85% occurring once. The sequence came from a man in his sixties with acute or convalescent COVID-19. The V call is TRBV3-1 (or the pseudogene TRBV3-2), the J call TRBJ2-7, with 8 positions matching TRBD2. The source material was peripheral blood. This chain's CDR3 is CASSADRTSISSYEQYF. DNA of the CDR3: TGTGCCAGCAGCGCCGACCGGACTAGCATCAGCTCCTACGAGCAGTACTTC.